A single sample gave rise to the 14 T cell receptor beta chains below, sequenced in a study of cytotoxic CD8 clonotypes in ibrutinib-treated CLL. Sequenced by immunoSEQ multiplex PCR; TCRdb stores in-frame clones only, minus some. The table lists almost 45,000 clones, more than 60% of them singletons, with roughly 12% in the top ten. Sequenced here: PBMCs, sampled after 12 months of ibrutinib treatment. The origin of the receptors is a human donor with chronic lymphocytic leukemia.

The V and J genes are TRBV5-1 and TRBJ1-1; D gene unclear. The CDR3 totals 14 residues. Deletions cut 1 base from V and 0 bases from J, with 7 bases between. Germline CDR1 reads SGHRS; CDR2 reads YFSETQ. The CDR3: CASSLSGMNTEAFF. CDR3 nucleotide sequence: TGCGCCAGCAGCTTGAGCGGAATGAACACTGAAGCTTTCTTT.

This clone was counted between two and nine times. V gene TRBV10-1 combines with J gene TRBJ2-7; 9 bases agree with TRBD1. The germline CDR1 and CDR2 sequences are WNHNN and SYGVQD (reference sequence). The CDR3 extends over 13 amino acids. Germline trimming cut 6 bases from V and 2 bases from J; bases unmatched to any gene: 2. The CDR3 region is CASSRDRAYEQYF. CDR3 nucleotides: TGCGCCAGCAGCCGGGACAGGGCCTACGAGCAGTACTTC.

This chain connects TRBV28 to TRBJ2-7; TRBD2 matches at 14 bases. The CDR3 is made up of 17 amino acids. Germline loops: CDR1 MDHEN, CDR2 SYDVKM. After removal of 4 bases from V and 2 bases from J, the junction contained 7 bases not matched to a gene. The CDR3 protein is CASSWTSGRPGTYEQYF. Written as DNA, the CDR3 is TGTGCCAGCAGTTGGACTAGCGGGAGGCCAGGAACCTACGAGCAGTACTTC.

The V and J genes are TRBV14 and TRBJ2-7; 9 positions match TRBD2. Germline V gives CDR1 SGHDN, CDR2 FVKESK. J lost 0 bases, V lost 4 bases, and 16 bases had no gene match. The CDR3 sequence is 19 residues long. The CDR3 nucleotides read TGTGCCAGCAGCCCCTCTCCCTTAGGGACTAGCCGACCCTCCTACGAGCAGTACTTC. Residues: CASSPSPLGTSRPSYEQYF.

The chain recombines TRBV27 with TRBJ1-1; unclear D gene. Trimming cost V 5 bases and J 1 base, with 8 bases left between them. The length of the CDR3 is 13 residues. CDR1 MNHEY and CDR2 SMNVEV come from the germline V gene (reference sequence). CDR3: CASSQNRNTEAFF. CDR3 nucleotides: TGTGCCAGCAGTCAGAACCGGAACACTGAAGCTTTCTTT.

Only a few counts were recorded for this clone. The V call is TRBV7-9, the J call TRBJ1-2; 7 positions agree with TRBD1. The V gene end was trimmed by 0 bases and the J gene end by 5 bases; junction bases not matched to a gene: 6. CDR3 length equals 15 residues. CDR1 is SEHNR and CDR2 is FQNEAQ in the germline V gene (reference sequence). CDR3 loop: CASSLAQGTEYGYTF. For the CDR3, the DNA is TGTGCCAGCAGCTTAGCCCAAGGGACAGAGTATGGCTACACCTTC.

CDR3 in amino acids: CACLTVPSYGYTF. The CDR3 DNA reads as TGTGCCTGCCTGACAGTGCCGTCCTATGGCTACACCTTC. This chain uses TRBV30 with TRBJ1-2, with D possibly matching TRBD1 (5 bases). This CDR3 contains 13 residues. Trimming removed 6 bases at V and 4 bases at J, with 15 bases between. Germline V CDR1 and CDR2: GTSNPN, SVGIG (reference sequence). The full variable domain, in which reference TRBV30 and TRBJ1-2 provide the parts outside the CDR3, is SQTIHQWPATLVQPVGSPLSLECTVEGTSNPNLYWYRQAAGRGLQLLFYSVGIGQISSEVPQNLSASRPQDRQFILSSKKLLLSDSGFYLCACLTVPSYGYTFGSGTRLTVV.

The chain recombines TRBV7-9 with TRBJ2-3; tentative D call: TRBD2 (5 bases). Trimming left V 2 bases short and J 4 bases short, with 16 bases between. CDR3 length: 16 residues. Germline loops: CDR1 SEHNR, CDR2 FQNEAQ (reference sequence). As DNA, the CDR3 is TGTGCCAGCAGCTTAACGCAGCGGTCGGGCGCAGATACGCAGTATTTT. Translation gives CASSLTQRSGADTQYF.

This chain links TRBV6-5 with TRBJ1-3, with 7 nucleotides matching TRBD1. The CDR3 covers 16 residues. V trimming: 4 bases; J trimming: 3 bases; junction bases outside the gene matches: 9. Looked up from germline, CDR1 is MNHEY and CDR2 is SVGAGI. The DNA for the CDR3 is TGTGCCAGCAGTTTCAACCAGGGGGGAGATGGAAACACCATATATTTT. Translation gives CASSFNQGGDGNTIYF.

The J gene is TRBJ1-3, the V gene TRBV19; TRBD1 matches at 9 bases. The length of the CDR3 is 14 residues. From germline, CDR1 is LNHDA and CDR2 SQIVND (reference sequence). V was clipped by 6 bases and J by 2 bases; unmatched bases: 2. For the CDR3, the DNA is TGTGCCAGTAGCCGACAGGGGGCTGGAAACACCATATATTTT. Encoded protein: CASSRQGAGNTIYF.

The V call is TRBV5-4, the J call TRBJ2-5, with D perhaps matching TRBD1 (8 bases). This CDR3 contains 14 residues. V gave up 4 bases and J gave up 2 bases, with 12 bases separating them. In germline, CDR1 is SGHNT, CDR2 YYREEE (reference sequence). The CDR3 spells CASSRGDRQETQYF. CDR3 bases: TGTGCCAGCAGCCGGGGGGACAGGCAAGAGACCCAGTACTTC.

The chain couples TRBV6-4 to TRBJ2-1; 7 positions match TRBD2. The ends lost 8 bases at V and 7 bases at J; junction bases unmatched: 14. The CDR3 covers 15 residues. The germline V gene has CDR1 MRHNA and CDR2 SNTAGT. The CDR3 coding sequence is TGTGCCAGCGCTTTAAGCGGGATGGTTGGGAATGAGCAGTTCTTC. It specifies CASALSGMVGNEQFF.

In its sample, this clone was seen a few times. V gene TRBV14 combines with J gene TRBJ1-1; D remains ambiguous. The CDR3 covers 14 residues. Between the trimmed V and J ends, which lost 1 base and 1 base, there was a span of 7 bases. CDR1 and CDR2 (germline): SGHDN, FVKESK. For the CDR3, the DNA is TGTGCCAGCAGCCAAGGCGCCAGGAACACTGAAGCTTTCTTT. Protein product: CASSQGARNTEAFF.

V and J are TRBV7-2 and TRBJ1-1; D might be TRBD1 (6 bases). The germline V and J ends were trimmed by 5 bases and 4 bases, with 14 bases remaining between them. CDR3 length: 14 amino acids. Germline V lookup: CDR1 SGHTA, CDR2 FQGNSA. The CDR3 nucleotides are TGTGCCAGCAGCAAACAGGGTAGTCCCACTGAAGCTTTCTTT. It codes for CASSKQGSPTEAFF. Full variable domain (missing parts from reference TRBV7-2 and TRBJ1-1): GAGVSQSPSNKVTEKGKDVELRCDPISGHTALYWYRQSLGQGLEFLIYFQGNSAPDKSGLPSDRFSAERTGGSVSTLTIQRTQQEDSAVYLCASSKQGSPTEAFFGQGTRLTVV.